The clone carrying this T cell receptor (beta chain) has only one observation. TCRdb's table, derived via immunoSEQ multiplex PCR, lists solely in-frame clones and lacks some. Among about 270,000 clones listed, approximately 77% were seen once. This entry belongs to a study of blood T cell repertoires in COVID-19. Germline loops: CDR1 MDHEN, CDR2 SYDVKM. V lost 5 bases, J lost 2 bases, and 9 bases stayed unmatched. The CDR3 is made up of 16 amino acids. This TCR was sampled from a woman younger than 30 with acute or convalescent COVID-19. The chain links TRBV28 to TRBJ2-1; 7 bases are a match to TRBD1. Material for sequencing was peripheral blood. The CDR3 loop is CASSHTGAPAYNEQFF. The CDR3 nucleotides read TGTGCCAGCAGTCATACAGGGGCCCCAGCCTACAATGAGCAGTTCTTC.